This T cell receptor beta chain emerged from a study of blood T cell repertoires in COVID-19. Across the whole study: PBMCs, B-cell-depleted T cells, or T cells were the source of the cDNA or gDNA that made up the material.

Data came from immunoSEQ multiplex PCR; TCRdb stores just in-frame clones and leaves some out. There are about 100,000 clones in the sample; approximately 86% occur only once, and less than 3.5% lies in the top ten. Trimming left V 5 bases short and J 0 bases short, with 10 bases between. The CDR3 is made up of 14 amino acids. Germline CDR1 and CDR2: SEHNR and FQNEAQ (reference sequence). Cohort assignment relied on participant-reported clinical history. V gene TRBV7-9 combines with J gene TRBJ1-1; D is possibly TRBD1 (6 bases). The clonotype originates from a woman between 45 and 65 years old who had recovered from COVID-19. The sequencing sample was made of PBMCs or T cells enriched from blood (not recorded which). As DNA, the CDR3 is TGTGCCAGCAGCCGGACAGCTATGAACACTGAAGCTTTCTTT. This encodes CASSRTAMNTEAFF. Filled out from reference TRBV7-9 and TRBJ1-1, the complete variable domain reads DTGVSQNPRHKITKRGQNVTFRCDPISEHNRLYWYRQTLGQGPEFLTYFQNEAQLEKSRLLSDRFSAERPKGSFSTLEIQRTEQGDSAMYLCASSRTAMNTEAFFGQGTRLTVV.